This T cell receptor beta chain appears in the sequencing data of a study of T cells in Graves' hyperthyroidism and ophthalmopathy. Study-wide results and limits: Separation of ophthalmopathy from stable hyperthyroidism was achieved by a 13 V-J model.

V was pared by 4 bases and J by 6 bases, with 13 bases between. Germline CDR1 MNHNS, CDR2 SASEGT. CDR3 length: 14 amino acids. Isolation of PBMCs was performed on about 9.9 ml fresh peripheral blood. There were TCR beta CDR3 regions amplified from RNA transcripts. HTBI primers drove first-round RT-PCR of the TCR CDR3. TCRdb re-called the multiplex PCR reads through MiXCR, storing one row per CDR3 protein. The sample holds a few hundred thousand distinct CDR3 sequences; 14% to 15% are singletons and the top ten take over 25%. Note on this clonotype: Its antigen is currently unknown.

Specimen: blood. The clonotype was recovered from a woman in her twenties or thirties with Graves' hyperthyroidism. The genes are TRBV6-1 and TRBJ2-4; D is ambiguous. The CDR3 DNA sequence: TGTGCCAGCAGTGGTCGGTCCCCCGGAAACATTCAGTACTTC. This translates into CASSGRSPGNIQYF.